This entry concerns a single T cell receptor beta chain. Its antigen is currently unknown. The table came from immunoSEQ multiplex PCR; TCRdb's copy has only in-frame clones and leaves some out. The repertoire holds about 180,000 clones, with roughly nine tenths as singletons. The CDR3 spans 14 residues. Germline V gives CDR1 GTSNPN, CDR2 SVGIG (reference sequence). The J segment lost 4 bases and the V segment lost 2 bases, leaving 7 bases of the junction unmatched. The data derive from a study of T cell responses to AZD1222 COVID-19 vaccine. Study conclusions and caveats: Seropositive AZD1222 recipients at baseline numbered only five to seven. Unmutated variant regions reportedly attract nearly half of all spike-specific TCRs. The donor cohort was predominantly white British with a female majority, and clonal diversity may have been underestimated.

The sample in question was peripheral blood, obtained on day 0 of AZD1222 vaccination. This chain connects TRBV30 to TRBJ1-1; 7 bases are shared with TRBD1. The sequence came from an adult in good health. Here the CDR3 reads CAWSLTGVITEAFF. The CDR3 DNA reads as TGTGCCTGGAGTCTCACAGGGGTAATCACTGAAGCTTTCTTT.